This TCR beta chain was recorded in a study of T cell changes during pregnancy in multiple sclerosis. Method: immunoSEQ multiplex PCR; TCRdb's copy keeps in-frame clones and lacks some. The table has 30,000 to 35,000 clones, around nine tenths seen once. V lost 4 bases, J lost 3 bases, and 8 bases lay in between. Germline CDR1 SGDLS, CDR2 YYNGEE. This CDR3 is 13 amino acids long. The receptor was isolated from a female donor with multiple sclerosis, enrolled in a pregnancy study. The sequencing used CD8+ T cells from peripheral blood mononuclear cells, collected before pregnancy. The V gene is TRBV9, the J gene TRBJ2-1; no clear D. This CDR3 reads CASSSTIYNEQFF. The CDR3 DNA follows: TGTGCCAGCAGCTCAACTATCTACAATGAGCAGTTCTTC.